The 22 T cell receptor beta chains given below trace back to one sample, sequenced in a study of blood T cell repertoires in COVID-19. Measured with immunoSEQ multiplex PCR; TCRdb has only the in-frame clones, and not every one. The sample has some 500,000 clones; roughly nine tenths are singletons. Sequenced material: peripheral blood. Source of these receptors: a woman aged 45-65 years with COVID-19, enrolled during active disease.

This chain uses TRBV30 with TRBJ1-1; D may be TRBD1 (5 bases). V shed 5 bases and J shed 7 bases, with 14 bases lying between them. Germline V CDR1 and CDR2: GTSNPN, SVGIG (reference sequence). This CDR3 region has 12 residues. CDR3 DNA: TGTGCCTGGGGGGCCTCATACATTGAAGCTTTCTTT. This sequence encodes CAWGASYIEAFF. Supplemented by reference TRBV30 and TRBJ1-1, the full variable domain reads SQTIHQWPATLVQPVGSPLSLECTVEGTSNPNLYWYRQAAGRGLQLLFYSVGIGQISSEVPQNLSASRPQDRQFILSSKKLLLSDSGFYLCAWGASYIEAFFGQGTRLTVV.

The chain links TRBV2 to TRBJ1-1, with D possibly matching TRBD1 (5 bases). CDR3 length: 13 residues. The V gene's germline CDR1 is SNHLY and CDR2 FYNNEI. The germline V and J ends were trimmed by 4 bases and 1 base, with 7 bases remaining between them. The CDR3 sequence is CASSGGRNTEAFF. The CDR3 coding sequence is TGTGCCAGCAGTGGGGGCAGGAACACTGAAGCTTTCTTT.

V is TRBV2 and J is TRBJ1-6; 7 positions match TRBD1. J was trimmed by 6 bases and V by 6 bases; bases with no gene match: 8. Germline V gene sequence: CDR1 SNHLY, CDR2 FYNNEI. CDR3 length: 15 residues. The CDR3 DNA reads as TGTGCCAGCAGACTCGAGGGACAGCCTAATTCACCCCTCCACTTT. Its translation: CASRLEGQPNSPLHF. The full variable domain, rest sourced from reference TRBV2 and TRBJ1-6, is EPEVTQTPSHQVTQMGQEVILRCVPISNHLYFYWYRQILGQKVEFLVSFYNNEISEKSEIFDDQFSVERPDGSNFTLKIRSTKLEDSAMYFCASRLEGQPNSPLHFGNGTRLTVT.

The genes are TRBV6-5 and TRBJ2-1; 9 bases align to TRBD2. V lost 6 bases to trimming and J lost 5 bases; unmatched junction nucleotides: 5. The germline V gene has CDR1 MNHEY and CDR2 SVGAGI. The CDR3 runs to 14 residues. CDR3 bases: TGTGCCAGCAGGGGAGCGGGGGGTCACAATGAGCAGTTCTTC. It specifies CASRGAGGHNEQFF.

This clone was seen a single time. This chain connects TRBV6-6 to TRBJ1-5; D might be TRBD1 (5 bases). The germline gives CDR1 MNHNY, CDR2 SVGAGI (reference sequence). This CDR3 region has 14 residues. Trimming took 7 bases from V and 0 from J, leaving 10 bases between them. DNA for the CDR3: TGTGCCAGCACGCCAAGGGGTAGCAATCAGCCCCAGCATTTT. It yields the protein CASTPRGSNQPQHF.

This CDR3 is CASSLAGGITDTQYF. The CDR3 DNA reads TGTGCCAGCAGCCTAGCGGGGGGGATCACAGATACGCAGTATTTT. This chain uses TRBV14 with TRBJ2-3; 11 bases line up with TRBD2. The CDR3 length is 15 residues. CDR1 is SGHDN and CDR2 is FVKESK in the germline V gene. V shed 4 bases and J 2 bases; nucleotides not matched to a gene: 2.

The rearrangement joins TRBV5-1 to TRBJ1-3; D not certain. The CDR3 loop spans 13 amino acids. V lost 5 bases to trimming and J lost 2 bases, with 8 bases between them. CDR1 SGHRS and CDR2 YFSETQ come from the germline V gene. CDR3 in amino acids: CASRQSPGNTIYF. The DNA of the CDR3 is TGCGCCAGCAGACAGAGTCCTGGAAACACCATATATTTT.

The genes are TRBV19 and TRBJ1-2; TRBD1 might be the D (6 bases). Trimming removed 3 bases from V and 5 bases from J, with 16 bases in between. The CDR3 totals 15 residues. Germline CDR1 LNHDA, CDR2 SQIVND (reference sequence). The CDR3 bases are TGTGCCAGTAGTATTCCGGCAGGGGAAGAGTATGGCTACACCTTC. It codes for CASSIPAGEEYGYTF. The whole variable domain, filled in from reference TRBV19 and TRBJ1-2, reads DGGITQSPKYLFRKEGQNVTLSCEQNLNHDAMYWYRQDPGQGLRLIYYSQIVNDFQKGDIAEGYSVSREKKESFPLTVTSAQKNPTAFYLCASSIPAGEEYGYTFGSGTRLTVV.

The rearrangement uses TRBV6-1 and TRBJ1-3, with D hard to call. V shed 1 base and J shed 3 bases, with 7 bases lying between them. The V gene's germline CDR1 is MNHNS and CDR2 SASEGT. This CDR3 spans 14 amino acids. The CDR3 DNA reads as TGTGCCAGCAGTGAAGTGTTAAATGGAAACACCATATATTTT. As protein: CASSEVLNGNTIYF.

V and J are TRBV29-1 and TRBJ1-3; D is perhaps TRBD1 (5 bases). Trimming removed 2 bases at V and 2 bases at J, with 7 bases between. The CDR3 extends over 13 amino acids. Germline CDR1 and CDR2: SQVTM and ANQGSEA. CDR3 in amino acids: CSVERGTGNTIYF. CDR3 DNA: TGCAGCGTTGAACGGGGGACTGGAAACACCATATATTTT.

CDR3 DNA sequence: TGTGCCAGCTCACCACAGTTCGCGAAAGGGGGCGGTGACTATGGCTACACCTTC. This codes for CASSPQFAKGGGDYGYTF. J is TRBJ1-2 and V is TRBV18; 7 nucleotides line up with TRBD1. The germline V gene encodes CDR1 KGHSH and CDR2 LQKENI. This CDR3 comprises 18 residues. The J segment lost 3 bases and the V segment lost 1 base, leaving 14 bases of the junction unmatched.

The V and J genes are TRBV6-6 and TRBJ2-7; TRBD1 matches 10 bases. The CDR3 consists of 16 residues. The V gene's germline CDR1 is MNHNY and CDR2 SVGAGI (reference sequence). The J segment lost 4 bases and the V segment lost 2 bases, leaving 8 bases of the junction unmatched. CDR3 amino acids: CASSYLGQGVLYEQYF. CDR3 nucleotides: TGTGCCAGCAGTTACCTAGGACAGGGGGTCCTGTACGAGCAGTACTTC.

CDR3 bases: TGTGCCTGGAGCCGAGGACAGCAAAATCAGCCCCAGCATTTT. It specifies CAWSRGQQNQPQHF. This rearrangement joins TRBV30 to TRBJ1-5, with D maybe TRBD1 (6 bases). CDR3 size: 14 residues. Trimming stripped 3 bases from V and 4 bases from J, with 13 bases between. Germline CDR1 is GTSNPN and CDR2 is SVGIG (reference sequence). The whole variable domain, remainder taken from reference TRBV30 and TRBJ1-5, is SQTIHQWPATLVQPVGSPLSLECTVEGTSNPNLYWYRQAAGRGLQLLFYSVGIGQISSEVPQNLSASRPQDRQFILSSKKLLLSDSGFYLCAWSRGQQNQPQHFGDGTRLSIL.

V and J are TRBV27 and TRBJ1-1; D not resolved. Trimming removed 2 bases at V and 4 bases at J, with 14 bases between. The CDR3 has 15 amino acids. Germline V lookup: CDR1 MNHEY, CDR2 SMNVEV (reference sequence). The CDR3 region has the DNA TGTGCCAGCAGTTTAGGAGGGTTCGGTGGCACTGAAGCTTTCTTT. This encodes CASSLGGFGGTEAFF.

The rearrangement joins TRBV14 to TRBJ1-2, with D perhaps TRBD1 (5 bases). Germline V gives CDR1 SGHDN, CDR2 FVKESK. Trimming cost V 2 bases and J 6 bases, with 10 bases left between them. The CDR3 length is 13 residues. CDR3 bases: TGTGCCAGCAGCCAACCAGTAGGGGATGGCTACACCTTC. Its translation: CASSQPVGDGYTF.

The CDR3 spells CASRTGQGYTDTQYF. CDR3 nucleotide sequence: TGCGCCAGCCGAACGGGACAGGGTTACACAGATACGCAGTATTTT. This chain joins TRBV5-1 and TRBJ2-3, with 9 nucleotides matching TRBD1. V shed 7 bases and J 2 bases; nucleotides not matched to a gene: 8. CDR1 and CDR2 from the germline V gene are SGHRS and YFSETQ. There are 15 residues in the CDR3.

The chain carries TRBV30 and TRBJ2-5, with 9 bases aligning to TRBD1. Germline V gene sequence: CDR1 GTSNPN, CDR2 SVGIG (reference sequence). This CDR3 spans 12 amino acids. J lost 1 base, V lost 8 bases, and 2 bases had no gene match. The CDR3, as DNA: TGTGCCACAGGGGGCATCCAAGAGACCCAGTACTTC. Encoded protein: CATGGIQETQYF. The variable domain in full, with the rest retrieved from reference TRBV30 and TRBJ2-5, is SQTIHQWPATLVQPVGSPLSLECTVEGTSNPNLYWYRQAAGRGLQLLFYSVGIGQISSEVPQNLSASRPQDRQFILSSKKLLLSDSGFYLCATGGIQETQYFGPGTRLLVL.

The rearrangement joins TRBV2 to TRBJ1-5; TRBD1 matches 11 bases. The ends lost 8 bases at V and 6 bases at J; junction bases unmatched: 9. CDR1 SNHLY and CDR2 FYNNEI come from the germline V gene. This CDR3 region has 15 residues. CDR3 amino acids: CASHPGTGGSQPQHF. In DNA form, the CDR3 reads TGTGCCAGCCACCCCGGGACAGGGGGGAGTCAGCCCCAGCATTTT.

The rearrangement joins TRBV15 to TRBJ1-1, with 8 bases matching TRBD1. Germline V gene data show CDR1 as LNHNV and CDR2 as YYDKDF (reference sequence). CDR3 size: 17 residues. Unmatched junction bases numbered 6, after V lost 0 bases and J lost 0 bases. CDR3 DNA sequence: TGTGCCACCAGCAGAGATGGAACAGGGGGTTTGAACACTGAAGCTTTCTTT. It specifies CATSRDGTGGLNTEAFF. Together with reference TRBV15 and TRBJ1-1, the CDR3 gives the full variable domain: DAMVIQNPRYQVTQFGKPVTLSCSQTLNHNVMYWYQQKSSQAPKLLFHYYDKDFNNEADTPDNFQSRRPNTSFCFLDIRSPGLGDTAMYLCATSRDGTGGLNTEAFFGQGTRLTVV.

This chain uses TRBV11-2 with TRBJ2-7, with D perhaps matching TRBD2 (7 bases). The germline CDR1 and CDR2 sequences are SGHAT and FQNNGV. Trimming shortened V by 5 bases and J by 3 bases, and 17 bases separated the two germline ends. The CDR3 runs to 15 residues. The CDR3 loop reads CASSPGAGAFYEQYF. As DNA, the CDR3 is TGTGCCAGCAGCCCGGGCGCGGGGGCCTTCTACGAGCAGTACTTC.

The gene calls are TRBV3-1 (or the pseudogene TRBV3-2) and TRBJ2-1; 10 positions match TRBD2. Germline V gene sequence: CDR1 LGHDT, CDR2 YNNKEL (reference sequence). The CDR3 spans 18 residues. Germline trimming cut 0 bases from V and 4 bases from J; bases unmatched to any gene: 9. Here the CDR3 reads CASSQDQGGLAVYNEQFF. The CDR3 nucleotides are TGTGCCAGCAGCCAAGATCAAGGAGGACTAGCGGTGTACAATGAGCAGTTCTTC.

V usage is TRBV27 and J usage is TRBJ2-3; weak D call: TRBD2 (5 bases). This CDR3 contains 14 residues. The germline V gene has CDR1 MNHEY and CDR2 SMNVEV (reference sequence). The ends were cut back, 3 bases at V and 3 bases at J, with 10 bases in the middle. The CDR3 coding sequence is TGTGCCAGCAGTTTCAGGCGAGGGACAGATACGCAGTATTTT. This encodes CASSFRRGTDTQYF.